These 6 T cell receptor beta chains originate from one sample sequenced in a study of neoadjuvant anti-PD-1 for oral cavity cancer. Sequenced by immunoSEQ multiplex PCR; TCRdb stores in-frame clones only, minus some. The sample gives 55,000 to 80,000 clones, around 80% of which show up once; 3% to 3.5% is in the top ten. The material sequenced was PBMCs, taken before nivolumab (anti-PD-1) treatment. The source of these receptors is a person aged 35 to 85 with oral cavity squamous cell carcinoma.

The chain links TRBV11-3 to TRBJ2-7; tentatively, D is TRBD1 (6 bases). Germline V gives CDR1 SGHNT, CDR2 YENEEA. The CDR3 spans 13 residues. V lost 3 bases and J 5 bases, leaving 11 bases between the germline ends. The CDR3 DNA is TGTGCCAGCAGCTTCGGACAGATGGACGAGCAGTACTTC. It codes for CASSFGQMDEQYF.

The rearrangement joins TRBV15 to TRBJ2-7; D possibly corresponds to TRBD2 (6 bases). The CDR3 runs to 15 residues. CDR1 is LNHNV and CDR2 is YYDKDF in the germline V gene (reference sequence). V gave up 0 bases and J gave up 2 bases, with 11 bases separating them. The DNA for the CDR3 is TGTGCCACCAGCAGAGACCGGGGGAAGACCTACGAGCAGTACTTC. Translating it yields CATSRDRGKTYEQYF.

The chain employs TRBV5-4 and TRBJ1-2; TRBD1 matches at 7 bases. V trimming: 2 bases; J trimming: 2 bases; junction bases outside the gene matches: 6. The CDR3 runs 15 residues. Per germline, CDR1 SGHNT and CDR2 YYREEE (reference sequence). CDR3 sequence (DNA): TGTGCCAGCAGCTTACCCGACAGGGTCAACTATGGCTACACCTTC. Translating it yields CASSLPDRVNYGYTF.

The chain employs TRBV2 and TRBJ1-5, with 8 bases fitting TRBD1. V lost 6 bases and J lost 4; bases outside the gene matches: 8. The CDR3 runs to 15 residues. CDR1 and CDR2 from the germline V gene are SNHLY and FYNNEI. The CDR3 is CASRRTGLRNQPQHF. As DNA, the CDR3 is TGTGCCAGCAGGCGGACAGGGCTAAGGAATCAGCCCCAGCATTTT.

The genes are TRBV5-1 and TRBJ2-1; D is perhaps TRBD1 or TRBD2 (5 bases each). CDR3 size: 14 residues. Germline V CDR1 and CDR2: SGHRS, YFSETQ. The germline V and J ends were trimmed by 2 bases and 7 bases, with 13 bases remaining between them. As DNA, the CDR3 is TGCGCCAGCAGCTTTAGGGACGGTTCTAATGAGCAGTTCTTC. It encodes CASSFRDGSNEQFF.

This clone was counted between two and nine times. The chain links TRBV9 to TRBJ2-7; D perhaps matches TRBD1 (5 bases). CDR3 length: 13 amino acids. Trimming took 4 bases from V and 5 from J, leaving 13 bases between them. Germline CDR1 is SGDLS and CDR2 is YYNGEE. Written as DNA, the CDR3 is TGTGCCAGCAGCCCCAGCCCAGGGCACGAGCAGTACTTC. This encodes CASSPSPGHEQYF.